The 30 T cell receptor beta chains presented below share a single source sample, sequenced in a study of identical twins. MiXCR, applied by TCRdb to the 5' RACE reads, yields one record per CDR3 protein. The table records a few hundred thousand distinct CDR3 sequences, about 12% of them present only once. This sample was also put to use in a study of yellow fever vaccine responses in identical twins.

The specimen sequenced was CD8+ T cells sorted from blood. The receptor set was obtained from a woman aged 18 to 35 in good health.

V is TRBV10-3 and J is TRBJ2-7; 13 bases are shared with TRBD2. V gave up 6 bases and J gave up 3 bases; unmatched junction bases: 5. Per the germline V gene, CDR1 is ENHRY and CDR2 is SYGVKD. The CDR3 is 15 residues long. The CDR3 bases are TGTGCCATCAGCCCTGGGACTAGCGGGAACTACGAGCAGTACTTC. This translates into CAISPGTSGNYEQYF.

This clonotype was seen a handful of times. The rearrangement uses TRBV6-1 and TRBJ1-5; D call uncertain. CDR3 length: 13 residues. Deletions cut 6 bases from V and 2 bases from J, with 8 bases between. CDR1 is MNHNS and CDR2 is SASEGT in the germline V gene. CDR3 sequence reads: CASSPNGNQPQHF. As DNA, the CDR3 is TGTGCCAGCAGCCCAAACGGCAATCAGCCCCAGCATTTT.

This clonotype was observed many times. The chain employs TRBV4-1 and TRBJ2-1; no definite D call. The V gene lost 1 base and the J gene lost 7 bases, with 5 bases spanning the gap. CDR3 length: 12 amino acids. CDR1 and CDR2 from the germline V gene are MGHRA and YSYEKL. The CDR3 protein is CASSQVGNEQFF. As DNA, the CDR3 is TGCGCCAGCAGCCAAGTAGGGAATGAGCAGTTCTTC.

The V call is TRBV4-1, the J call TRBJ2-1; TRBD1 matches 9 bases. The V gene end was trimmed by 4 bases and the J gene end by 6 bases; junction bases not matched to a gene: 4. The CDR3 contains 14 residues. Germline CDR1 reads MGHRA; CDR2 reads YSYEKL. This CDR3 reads CASSRGTGINEQFF. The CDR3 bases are TGCGCCAGCAGCCGAGGGACAGGGATCAATGAGCAGTTCTTC.

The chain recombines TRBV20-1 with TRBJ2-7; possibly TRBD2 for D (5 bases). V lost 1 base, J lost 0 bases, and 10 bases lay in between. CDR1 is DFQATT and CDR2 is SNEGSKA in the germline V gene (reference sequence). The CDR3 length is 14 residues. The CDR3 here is CSARVRSGSYEQYF. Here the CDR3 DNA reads TGCAGTGCTAGAGTTCGGAGCGGCTCCTACGAGCAGTACTTC.

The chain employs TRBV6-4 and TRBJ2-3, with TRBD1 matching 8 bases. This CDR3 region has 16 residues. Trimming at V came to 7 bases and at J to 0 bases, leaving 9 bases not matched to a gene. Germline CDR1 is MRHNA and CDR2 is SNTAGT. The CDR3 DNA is TGTGCCAGCAAAACAGGGGGGAACCCTAGCACAGATACGCAGTATTTT. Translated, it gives CASKTGGNPSTDTQYF.

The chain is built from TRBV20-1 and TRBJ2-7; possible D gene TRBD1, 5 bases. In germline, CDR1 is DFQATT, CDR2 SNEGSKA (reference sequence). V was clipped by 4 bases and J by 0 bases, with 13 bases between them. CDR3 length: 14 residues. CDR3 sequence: CSAKGFQSSYEQYV. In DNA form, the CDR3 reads TGCAGTGCTAAGGGGTTCCAAAGCTCCTACGAGCAGTACGTC.

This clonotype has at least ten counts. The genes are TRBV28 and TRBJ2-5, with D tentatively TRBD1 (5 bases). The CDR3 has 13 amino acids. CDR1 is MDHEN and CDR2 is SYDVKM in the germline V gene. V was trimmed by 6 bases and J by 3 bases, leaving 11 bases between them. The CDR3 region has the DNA TGTGCCAGCAGGAAAAAGACAGAAGAGACCCAGTACTTC. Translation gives CASRKKTEETQYF.

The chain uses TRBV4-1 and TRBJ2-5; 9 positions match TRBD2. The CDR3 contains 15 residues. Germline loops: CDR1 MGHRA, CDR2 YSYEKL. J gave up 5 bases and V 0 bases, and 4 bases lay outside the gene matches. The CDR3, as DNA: TGCGCCAGCAGCCAAGAAGCGGGAGGAATCGAGACCCAGTACTTC. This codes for CASSQEAGGIETQYF.

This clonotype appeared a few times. The CDR3 DNA follows: TGTGCCAGCAGTATAAGGACGAGCGGGGGGGTGATGGATGAGCAGTTCTTC. Translating it yields CASSIRTSGGVMDEQFF. The rearrangement uses TRBV6-1 and TRBJ2-1, with 10 bases identical to TRBD2. Germline assignment: CDR1 MNHNS and CDR2 SASEGT. The CDR3 extends over 17 amino acids. The junction had 15 bases not matched to a gene; V was cut back by 5 bases and J by 8 bases.

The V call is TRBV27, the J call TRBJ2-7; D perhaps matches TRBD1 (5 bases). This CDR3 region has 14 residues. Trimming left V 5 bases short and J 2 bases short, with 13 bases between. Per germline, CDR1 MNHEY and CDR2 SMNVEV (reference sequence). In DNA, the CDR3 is TGTGCCAGCAGTCCACAGGACAATACCTACGAGCAGTACTTC. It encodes CASSPQDNTYEQYF.

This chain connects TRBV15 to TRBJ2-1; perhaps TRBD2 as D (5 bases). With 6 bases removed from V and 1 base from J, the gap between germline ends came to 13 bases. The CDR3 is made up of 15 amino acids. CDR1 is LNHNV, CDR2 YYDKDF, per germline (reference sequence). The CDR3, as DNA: TGTGCCACCAGAAATAGCGTAGAATCCTACAATGAGCAGTTCTTC. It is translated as CATRNSVESYNEQFF.

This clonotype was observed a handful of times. CDR3: CASSEDDRNRTYEQYV. CDR3 sequence (DNA): TGTGCCAGCAGTGAAGACGACAGGAATAGAACCTACGAGCAGTACGTC. The gene calls are TRBV6-1 and TRBJ2-7, with D perhaps TRBD1 (6 bases). The V end was cut by 1 base, the J end by 2 bases, with 15 bases between. The CDR3 has 16 amino acids. Germline V gene data show CDR1 as MNHNS and CDR2 as SASEGT.

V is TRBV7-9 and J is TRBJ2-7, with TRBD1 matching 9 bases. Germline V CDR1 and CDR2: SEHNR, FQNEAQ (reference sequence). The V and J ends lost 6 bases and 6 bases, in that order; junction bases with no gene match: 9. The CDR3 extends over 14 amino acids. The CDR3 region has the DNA TGTGCCAGCAGTCAGCCCAACAGGGGGCCCGAGCAGTACTTC. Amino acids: CASSQPNRGPEQYF. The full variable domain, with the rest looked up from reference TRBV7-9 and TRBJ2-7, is DTGVSQNPRHKITKRGQNVTFRCDPISEHNRLYWYRQTLGQGPEFLTYFQNEAQLEKSRLLSDRFSAERPKGSFSTLEIQRTEQGDSAMYLCASSQPNRGPEQYFGPGTRLTVT.

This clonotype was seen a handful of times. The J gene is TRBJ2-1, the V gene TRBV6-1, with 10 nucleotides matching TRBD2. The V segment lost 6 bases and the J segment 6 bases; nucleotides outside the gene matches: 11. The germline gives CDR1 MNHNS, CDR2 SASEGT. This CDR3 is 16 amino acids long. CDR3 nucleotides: TGTGCCAGCAGCTCCGGACTAGCGGCCTTCAGCAATGAGCAGTTCTTC. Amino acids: CASSSGLAAFSNEQFF.

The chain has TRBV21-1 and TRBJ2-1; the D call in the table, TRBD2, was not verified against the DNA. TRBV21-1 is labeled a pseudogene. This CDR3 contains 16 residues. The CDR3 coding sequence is TGTGCCAGCAGCAAGGGCACCGGGACTAGGAACAATGAGCAGTTCTTC. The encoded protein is CASSKGTGTRNNEQFF.

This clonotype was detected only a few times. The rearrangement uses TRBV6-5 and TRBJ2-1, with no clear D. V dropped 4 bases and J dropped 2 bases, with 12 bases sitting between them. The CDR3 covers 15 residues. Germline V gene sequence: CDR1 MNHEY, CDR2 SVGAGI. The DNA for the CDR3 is TGTGCCAGCAGTTCCCTGGGGTTCGCCTACAATGAGCAGTTCTTC. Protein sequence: CASSSLGFAYNEQFF.

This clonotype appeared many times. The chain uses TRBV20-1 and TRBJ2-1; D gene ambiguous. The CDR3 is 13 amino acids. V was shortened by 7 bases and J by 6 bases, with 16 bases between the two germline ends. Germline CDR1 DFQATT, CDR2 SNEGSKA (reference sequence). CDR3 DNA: TGCAGTGGGGTAAGGTCCGAAACCAATGAGCAGTTCTTC. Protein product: CSGVRSETNEQFF.

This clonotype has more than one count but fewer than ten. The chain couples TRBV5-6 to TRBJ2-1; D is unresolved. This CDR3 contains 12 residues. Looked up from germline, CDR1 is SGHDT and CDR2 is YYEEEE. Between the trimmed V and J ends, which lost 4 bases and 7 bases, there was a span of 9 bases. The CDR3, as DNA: TGTGCCAGCAGCGAGACGCGGAATGAGCAGTTCTTC. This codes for CASSETRNEQFF.

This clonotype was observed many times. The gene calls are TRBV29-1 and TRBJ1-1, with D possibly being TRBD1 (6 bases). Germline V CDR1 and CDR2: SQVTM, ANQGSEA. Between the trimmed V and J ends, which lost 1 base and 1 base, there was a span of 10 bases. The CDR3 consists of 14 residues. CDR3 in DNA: TGCAGCGTTGAAGGGGGAGGGGGGAACACTGAAGCTTTCTTT. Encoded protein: CSVEGGGGNTEAFF.

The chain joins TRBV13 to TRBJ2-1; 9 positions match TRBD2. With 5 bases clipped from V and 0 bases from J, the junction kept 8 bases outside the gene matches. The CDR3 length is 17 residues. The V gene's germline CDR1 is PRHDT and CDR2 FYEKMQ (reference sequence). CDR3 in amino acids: CASSDPLAGNSYNEQFF. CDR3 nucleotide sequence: TGTGCCAGCAGCGACCCCCTAGCGGGGAACTCCTACAATGAGCAGTTCTTC. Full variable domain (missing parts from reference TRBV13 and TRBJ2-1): AAGVIQSPRHLIKEKRETATLKCYPIPRHDTVYWYQQGPGQDPQFLISFYEKMQSDKGSIPDRFSAQQFSDYHSELNMSSLELGDSALYFCASSDPLAGNSYNEQFFGPGTRLTVL.

The CDR3 DNA reads TGTGCCAGCAGTAGGTGGGGGGAACTCTACAATGAGCAGTTCTTC. Protein sequence: CASSRWGELYNEQFF. The rearrangement uses TRBV6-1 and TRBJ2-1, with a weak D call TRBD2 (6 bases). Trimming took off 5 bases at V and 3 bases at J, with 14 bases between the two ends. Germline CDR1 MNHNS, CDR2 SASEGT. The CDR3 runs 15 residues.

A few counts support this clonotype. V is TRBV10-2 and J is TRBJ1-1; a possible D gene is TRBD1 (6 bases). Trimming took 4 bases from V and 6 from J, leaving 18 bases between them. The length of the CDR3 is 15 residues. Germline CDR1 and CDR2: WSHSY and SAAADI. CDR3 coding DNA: TGCGCCAGCAGTGGGCTCTTTGCAGGGGAAGCTGAAGCTTTCTTT. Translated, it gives CASSGLFAGEAEAFF.

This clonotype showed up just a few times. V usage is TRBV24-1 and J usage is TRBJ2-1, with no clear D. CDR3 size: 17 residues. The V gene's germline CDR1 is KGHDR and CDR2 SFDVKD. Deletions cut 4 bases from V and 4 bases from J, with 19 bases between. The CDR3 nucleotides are TGTGCCACCAGTGACTACCCCGGCAAAGCCCTATACAATGAGCAGTTCTTC. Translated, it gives CATSDYPGKALYNEQFF.

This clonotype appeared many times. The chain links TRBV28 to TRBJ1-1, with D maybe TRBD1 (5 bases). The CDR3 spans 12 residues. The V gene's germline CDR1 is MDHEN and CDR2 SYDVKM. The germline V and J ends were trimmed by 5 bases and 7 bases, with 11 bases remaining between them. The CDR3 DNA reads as TGTGCCAGCAGTCCAGGGAGTCATGAAGCTTTCTTT. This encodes CASSPGSHEAFF.

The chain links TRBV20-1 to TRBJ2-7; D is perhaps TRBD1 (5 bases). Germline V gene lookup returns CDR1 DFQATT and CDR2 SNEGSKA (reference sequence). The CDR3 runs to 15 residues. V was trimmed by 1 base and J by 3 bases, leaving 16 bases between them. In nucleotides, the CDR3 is TGCAGTGCTAGAGGTATAAGACAGCCAAACTACGAGCAGTACTTC. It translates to CSARGIRQPNYEQYF.

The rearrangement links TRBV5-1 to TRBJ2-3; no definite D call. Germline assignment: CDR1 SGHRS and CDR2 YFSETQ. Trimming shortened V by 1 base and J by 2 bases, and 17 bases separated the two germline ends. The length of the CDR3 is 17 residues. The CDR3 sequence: CASSLISASHPTDTQYF. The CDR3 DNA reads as TGCGCCAGCAGCTTGATCTCGGCTAGTCACCCCACAGATACGCAGTATTTT.

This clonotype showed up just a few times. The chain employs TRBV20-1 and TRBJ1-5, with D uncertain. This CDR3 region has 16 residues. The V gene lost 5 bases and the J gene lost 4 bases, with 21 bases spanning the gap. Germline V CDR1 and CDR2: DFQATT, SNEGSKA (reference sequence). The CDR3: CSAGVGFKGVNQPQHF. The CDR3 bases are TGCAGTGCTGGCGTCGGTTTCAAGGGCGTGAATCAGCCCCAGCATTTT.

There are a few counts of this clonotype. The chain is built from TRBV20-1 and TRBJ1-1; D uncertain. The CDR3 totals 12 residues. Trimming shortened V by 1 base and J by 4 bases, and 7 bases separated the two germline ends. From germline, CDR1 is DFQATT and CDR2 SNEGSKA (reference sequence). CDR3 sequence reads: CSARVGLTEAFF. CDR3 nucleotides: TGCAGTGCTAGAGTAGGGCTCACTGAAGCTTTCTTT.

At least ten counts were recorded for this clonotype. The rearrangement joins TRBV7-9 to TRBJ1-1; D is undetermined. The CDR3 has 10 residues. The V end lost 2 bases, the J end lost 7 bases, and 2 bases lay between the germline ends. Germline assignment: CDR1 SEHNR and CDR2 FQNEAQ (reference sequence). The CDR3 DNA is TGTGCCAGCAGCTTACTTGAAGCTTTCTTT. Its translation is CASSLLEAFF.